This T cell receptor beta chain was found in a study of siplizumab effects on memory and regulatory T cells (dated by TCRdb to the late 2010s). In terms of the full investigation: The study examined how the anti-CD2 antibody siplizumab affects alloreactive T-cell subsets in allogeneic mixed lymphocyte reactions built from human PBMCs. Here is what the overall study found, with its caveats: Because sequences at frequencies below about 10^-5 were poorly captured, only a minor fraction of alloreactive clones could be mapped back to unstimulated subsets. A naive or memory phenotype could not be assigned to roughly 80-97% of proliferating CD4+ or CD8+ clones. Of the alloreactive CD4+ clones that could be mapped, the Treg-derived share averaged around 64% with siplizumab compared with about 25% in control reactions. The cumulative frequency of alloreactive sequences that could be traced back to unstimulated CD4+ memory T cells was significantly reduced by siplizumab. No functional confirmation was obtained for the suppressive function of proliferating Tregs from siplizumab cultures. Compared with memory T cells, unstimulated naive T cells appeared more diverse, and naive cells seemed to make a substantial contribution to the alloresponse.

CDR1 and CDR2, per the germline V gene, are MDHEN and SYDVKM. Germline trimming: 7 bases from V, 4 bases from J; junction bases outside gene matches: 8. Including the terminal cysteine and phenylalanine, the CDR3 comprises 15 residues. The CDR3 DNA has 45 bases and is translated from base 1. Points on this clone: No cognate antigen has been identified for it. Base qualities are missing; no much larger clone stands one base away.

Sorted unstimulated T cells and proliferating T cells recovered from mixed lymphocyte reactions were subjected to TCRbeta CDR3 sequencing. Fresh whole blood from around 11 HLA-typed healthy donors was used to isolate PBMCs. The library was built by means of the immunoSEQ multiplex PCR assay. Approximately 10^5 TCR templates per sample were assayed on the deep sequencing platform. Genomic DNA extracted from sorted T cells was used for TCRbeta CDR3 sequencing. The paper's processing steps were these. The R programming language was used for clonal analysis of TCRbeta CDR3 data. Alloreactive CD4+ and CD8+ clones were identified by comparing unstimulated samples to CFSE-low samples taken after the reaction. Regulatory or non-regulatory origin was assigned to alloreactive CD4+ clones by matching of sequences to sorted unstimulated Treg and non-Treg repertoires. TCRdb obtained this table from immuneACCESS and retained in-frame rearrangements with V and J assigned. These tables miss some clones; where compared with another copy, unresolved V genes account for less than half of the shortfall, and the remainder is unexplained. The V and J calls and clone size are taken from that table; D and trimming were inferred from the DNA. The sample table lists 85,000 to 120,000 clones, about 93% of them with a count of one. The ten largest clones add up to 0.85% to 1.3% of the sample.

The source of this sequence is a human donor in good health. Sequenced: CD4+ T cells sorted from blood. The V and J segments used are TRBV28 and TRBJ1-2; 11 bases in the middle match TRBD1. CDR3 sequence: CASIHPGTGGYGYTF. The base sequence is TGTGCCAGCATCCATCCCGGGACAGGGGGCTATGGCTACACCTTC.